This T cell receptor beta chain derives from a study of blood T cells in healthy people across ages. PCR was performed a second time for roughly 6 to 12 cycles using a sample-barcoded 5' primer and a J-beta primer mix. The template-switch adaptor was a 5' adaptor with 12 random nucleotides. It tagged each cDNA molecule. TCRdb analysed the 5' RACE reads with MiXCR anew, one entry per CDR3 protein. The sample carries roughly 1.4 million distinct CDR3 sequences, 55% to 75% recorded once. The J segment lost 2 bases and the V segment lost 2 bases, leaving 4 bases of the junction unmatched. CDR1 and CDR2 from the germline V gene are DFQATT and SNEGSKA (reference sequence). This CDR3 contains 14 residues. Each sample had at least 7 million PBMCs isolated.

The receptor was isolated from a man between 18 and 29 years old in good health. V usage is TRBV20-1 and J usage is TRBJ2-3, with 7 bases lining up with TRBD1. The sequencing input was blood. The CDR3 DNA sequence: TGCAGTGCTAGAAAGGGGGCCCCCACAGATACGCAGTATTTT. Protein: CSARKGAPTDTQYF.